This T cell receptor beta chain came from a study of shared clonotypes between healthy human individuals. V lost 4 bases and J lost 3; bases outside the gene matches: 6. The CDR3 is 15 residues long. Germline V gene lookup returns CDR1 SGDLS and CDR2 YYNGEE. Replicate PCRs for sorted subsets used around 190 ng DNA; this equaled tens of thousands of T cell genomes. The repertoire was sequenced with immunoSEQ multiplex PCR; TCRdb's copy has only in-frame clones and lacks some. The data contain over a million clones, approximately 98.5% of them seen just once; the ten biggest clones take up roughly 0.36%. Concerning this clone itself: Antigen unknown.

Study-level findings and limits: Rarefaction showed that sequencing of sorted subsets was incomplete (despite large depth). Shared clonotypes across all four donors exceeded non-shared ones in generation probability.

Splitting of CD4+ cells produced CD45RA+ naive and CD45RA-negative memory subsets. The receptor's source is a young man in good health. The chain has TRBV9 and TRBJ1-4, with 7 bases matching TRBD1. The material sequenced was naive CD4+ T cells sorted from blood. Subset in this sample: CD45RA+ positively selected. In DNA form, the CDR3 reads TGTGCCAGCAGCCCAAGACAGGGCTCTAATGAAAAACTGTTTTTT. It specifies CASSPRQGSNEKLFF.